The 3 T cell receptor beta chains listed next were all sequenced from one sample in a study of shared clonotypes between healthy human individuals. Only in-frame clones appear in the TCRdb table, and some are missing; sequencing was by immunoSEQ multiplex PCR. The sample consists of about 510,000 clones, about 80% of them appearing once. Sample: PBMCs. These receptors came from a woman in her thirties or forties in good health. Some clones in this sample may be carry-over from other donors' samples.

The chain couples TRBV5-4 to TRBJ2-3; maybe TRBD1 (6 bases). Germline values: CDR1 SGHNT, CDR2 YYREEE (reference sequence). Trimming took 5 bases from V and 1 from J, leaving 14 bases between them. The CDR3 has 15 residues. CDR3 in amino acids: CASRVDGQRTDTQYF. The DNA of the CDR3 is TGTGCCAGCAGGGTGGACGGACAGCGCACAGATACGCAGTATTTT.

The CDR3 nucleotides read TGTGCCAGCAGTGATCCTGGGACCCAGTACTTC. Residues: CASSDPGTQYF. The chain links TRBV28 to TRBJ2-5; D unclear. This CDR3 is built from 11 residues. The germline V gene encodes CDR1 MDHEN and CDR2 SYDVKM. The V gene lost 5 bases and the J gene lost 7 bases, with 8 bases spanning the gap.

The V call is TRBV6-6, the J call TRBJ2-7, with D perhaps given as TRBD1 or TRBD2 (6 bases each). Per the germline V gene, CDR1 is MNHNY and CDR2 is SVGAGI (reference sequence). V was shortened by 11 bases and J by 2 bases, with 19 bases between the two germline ends. The length of the CDR3 is 14 residues. This chain's CDR3 is CAARLGGIAYEQYF. The CDR3 nucleotides are TGTGCCGCCAGACTGGGGGGCATCGCCTACGAGCAGTACTTC.